These 24 T cell receptor beta chains came from one sample sequenced in a study of T-cell memory formation after mild COVID-19. TCRdb reprocessed the 5' RACE reads via MiXCR and lists one record per CDR3 protein. The sample carries around 400,000 distinct CDR3 sequences, approximately 24% recorded once. What was sequenced was PBMCs or a T cell subset sorted from them (not recorded which). Every receptor here comes from an adult woman who had mild COVID-19 (a few samples of this study predate the infection). Cell type and time point are not known.

The table lists this clonotype with a few counts. The chain combines TRBV20-1 with TRBJ1-1; D not certain. Trimming stripped 0 bases from V and 3 bases from J, with 14 bases between. CDR1 DFQATT and CDR2 SNEGSKA come from the germline V gene (reference sequence). There are 15 residues in the CDR3. The CDR3 protein is CSARDPMGRDTEAFF. The CDR3 DNA reads as TGCAGTGCTAGAGATCCGATGGGTCGTGACACTGAAGCTTTCTTT.

This rearrangement joins TRBV6-2 or TRBV6-3 to TRBJ2-7; D gene uncertain. The CDR3 extends over 11 amino acids. V was pared by 5 bases and J by 7 bases, with 9 bases between. Germline-derived CDR1 and CDR2 are MNHEY and SVGEGT. The CDR3 sequence: CASSHTREQYF. CDR3 DNA sequence: TGTGCCAGCAGTCACACGAGAGAGCAGTACTTC.

This sequence joins TRBV7-3 and TRBJ1-1; D is unresolved. Germline V CDR1 and CDR2: SGHTA, FQGTGA. The CDR3 runs to 13 residues. The V and J ends lost 1 base and 8 bases respectively, with 11 bases between them. The CDR3 spells CASSLSEGREAFF. CDR3 nucleotides: TGTGCCAGCAGCTTAAGTGAGGGAAGAGAAGCTTTCTTT.

In its sample, this clonotype was seen a few times. The rearrangement joins TRBV7-3 to TRBJ2-5; TRBD1 or TRBD2 may be the D gene (5 bases each). The CDR3 extends over 17 amino acids. Germline V gene lookup returns CDR1 SGHTA and CDR2 FQGTGA. The ends were cut back, 3 bases at V and 5 bases at J, with 22 bases in the middle. The CDR3 region is CASSLGYSRAGTETQYF. The CDR3 region has the DNA TGTGCCAGCAGCTTGGGTTATTCGCGGGCCGGGACGGAGACCCAGTACTTC. The complete variable domain, with remaining parts taken from reference TRBV7-3 and TRBJ2-5, reads GAGVSQTPSNKVTEKGKYVELRCDPISGHTALYWYRQSLGQGPEFLIYFQGTGAADDSGLPNDRFFAVRPEGSVSTLKIQRTERGDSAVYLCASSLGYSRAGTETQYFGPGTRLLVL.

The chain links TRBV7-3 to TRBJ2-1; 10 bases line up with TRBD2. Germline CDR1 is SGHTA and CDR2 is FQGTGA. V was pared by 4 bases and J by 0 bases, with 6 bases of the junction left unmatched. The CDR3 spans 17 residues. This chain's CDR3 is CASSWGPSGSSYNEQFF. The CDR3 nucleotides read TGTGCCAGCAGCTGGGGCCCTAGCGGGAGCTCCTACAATGAGCAGTTCTTC.

V gene TRBV5-6 combines with J gene TRBJ1-2; possible D gene TRBD1, 6 bases. Germline CDR1 SGHDT, CDR2 YYEEEE. CDR3 length: 15 amino acids. V lost 3 bases, J lost 3 bases, and 15 bases lay in between. DNA of the CDR3: TGTGCCAGCAGCTCGACAGGATTCGCTCACTATGGCTACACCTTC. This translates into CASSSTGFAHYGYTF.

The rearrangement uses TRBV18 and TRBJ2-2; 9 bases are shared with TRBD1. CDR1 is KGHSH and CDR2 is LQKENI in the germline V gene. This CDR3 has 18 residues. After removal of 3 bases from V and 4 bases from J, the junction contained 12 bases not matched to a gene. Here the CDR3 DNA reads TGTGCCAGCTCACCGATCGCACTTGGACAGGGGAGCACCGGGGAGCTGTTTTTT. It translates to CASSPIALGQGSTGELFF.

The table lists this clonotype with a few counts. The rearrangement uses TRBV27 and TRBJ2-7, with D possibly being TRBD2 (5 bases). Looked up from germline, CDR1 is MNHEY and CDR2 is SMNVEV (reference sequence). The CDR3 runs 12 residues. V dropped 7 bases and J dropped 4 bases, with 11 bases sitting between them. CDR3 in amino acids: CASISSGYEQYF. The CDR3 DNA reads as TGTGCCAGCATCTCAAGCGGTTACGAGCAGTACTTC.

The table lists this clonotype with a few counts. The chain couples TRBV7-2 to TRBJ2-3, with a possible D match to TRBD2 (6 bases). V lost 6 bases and J lost 5, with 15 bases in between. CDR3 size: 14 residues. CDR1 and CDR2 (germline): SGHTA, FQGNSA. The CDR3 sequence: CASSRPGDGDTQYF. The DNA for the CDR3 is TGTGCCAGCAGTCGCCCGGGGGATGGAGATACGCAGTATTTT.

The V and J genes are TRBV12-3 or TRBV12-4 and TRBJ2-1; either TRBD1 or TRBD2 may supply D (6 bases each). This CDR3 is built from 11 residues. The V end lost 5 bases, the J end lost 11 bases, and 10 bases lay between the germline ends. CDR3 in amino acids: CASSPGGQQFF. The CDR3 DNA follows: TGTGCCAGCAGTCCTGGGGGGCAGCAGTTCTTC.

The J gene is TRBJ1-2, the V gene TRBV12-3 or TRBV12-4; weak D call: TRBD1 (6 bases). The germline V and J ends were trimmed by 6 bases and 5 bases, with 19 bases remaining between them. The CDR3 is 15 amino acids. In nucleotides, the CDR3 is TGTGCCAGCAGCGTACTGACAGGCAGTAGTTATGGCTACACCTTC. Translated: CASSVLTGSSYGYTF.

The chain links TRBV7-3 to TRBJ1-1, with TRBD1 identical over 9 bases. Trimming removed 5 bases from V and 4 bases from J; junction bases left unmatched: 8. This CDR3 is built from 15 residues. Germline V CDR1 and CDR2: SGHTA, FQGTGA. CDR3 protein: CASSPNRDRATEAFF. As DNA, the CDR3 is TGTGCCAGCAGCCCGAACCGGGACAGGGCCACTGAAGCTTTCTTT.

This clonotype was found a few times. J is TRBJ2-2 and V is TRBV15; maybe TRBD1 (6 bases). The ends were cut back, 0 bases at V and 4 bases at J, with 12 bases in the middle. Germline lookup yields CDR1 LNHNV and CDR2 YYDKDF (reference sequence). The length of the CDR3 is 16 residues. The CDR3 spells CATSRDLGAGTGELFF. The CDR3 DNA is TGTGCCACCAGCAGAGATCTGGGGGCCGGCACCGGGGAGCTGTTTTTT.

V usage is TRBV6-5 and J usage is TRBJ2-5, with D maybe TRBD1 (6 bases). CDR3 size: 14 residues. Germline CDR1 reads MNHEY; CDR2 reads SVGAGI. V lost 4 bases and J lost 5, with 14 bases in between. The CDR3 loop reads CASSFTDRLETQYF. The CDR3 DNA reads as TGTGCCAGCAGTTTCACTGACAGGCTCGAGACCCAGTACTTC.

This clonotype was recorded a few times. The rearrangement uses TRBV12-3 or TRBV12-4 and TRBJ2-7; TRBD2 matches 8 bases. The J segment lost 7 bases and the V segment lost 3 bases, leaving 5 bases of the junction unmatched. The CDR3 is made up of 13 amino acids. The CDR3: CASSFRTSWEQYF. The CDR3, as DNA: TGTGCCAGCAGTTTCCGGACTAGCTGGGAGCAGTACTTC.

This clonotype was observed once. The J gene is TRBJ1-2, the V gene TRBV20-1; 8 bases align to TRBD1. Germline V gene sequence: CDR1 DFQATT, CDR2 SNEGSKA (reference sequence). There are 14 residues in the CDR3. J lost 4 bases, V lost 6 bases, and 10 bases had no gene match. The CDR3 DNA sequence: TGCAGTGCCTTTAGAGACAGGGGATTCTATGGCTACACCTTC. Encoded protein: CSAFRDRGFYGYTF.

This clonotype came up many times. V usage is TRBV6-6 and J usage is TRBJ2-1, with D possibly being TRBD2 (6 bases). The ends were cut back, 6 bases at V and 1 base at J, with 10 bases in the middle. The germline CDR1 and CDR2 sequences are MNHNY and SVGAGI (reference sequence). This CDR3 contains 14 residues. CDR3 coding DNA: TGTGCCAGCAGAAGGCTAGCGTCCTACAATGAGCAGTTCTTC. This codes for CASRRLASYNEQFF.

The chain has TRBV3-1 and TRBJ2-7; D may correspond to TRBD1 or TRBD2 (5 bases each). The CDR3 extends over 15 amino acids. V dropped 5 bases and J dropped 2 bases, with 16 bases sitting between them. Germline V gives CDR1 LGHDT, CDR2 YNNKEL (reference sequence). The CDR3 coding sequence is TGTGCCAGCAGCATCGGGACCCCGGGCGCCTACGAGCAGTACTTC. This sequence encodes CASSIGTPGAYEQYF.

This clonotype was seen only a few times. The V gene is TRBV27, the J gene TRBJ1-2; the D gene is possibly TRBD1 (5 bases). Germline CDR1 and CDR2: MNHEY and SMNVEV (reference sequence). The CDR3 is 14 residues long. V shed 3 bases and J shed 4 bases, with 12 bases lying between them. CDR3: CASSFGVGGYGYTF. The CDR3 DNA is TGTGCCAGCAGTTTTGGGGTCGGGGGCTATGGCTACACCTTC.

This clonotype was seen only once. The chain is built from TRBV29-1 and TRBJ1-2, with D possibly TRBD1 on 5 matching bases. V was shortened by 1 base and J by 8 bases, with 17 bases between the two germline ends. Germline values: CDR1 SQVTM, CDR2 ANQGSEA. The CDR3 runs to 14 residues. DNA for the CDR3: TGCAGCGTTGAAGGGACGGGGGGAGGACGGGGCTACACCTTC. The encoded protein is CSVEGTGGGRGYTF.

This clonotype has just a few counts. The CDR3 DNA reads as TGTGCCAGCAGTTTCGGGACCGGGGCTGGCTACACCTTC. Translated: CASSFGTGAGYTF. This chain links TRBV12-3 or TRBV12-4 with TRBJ1-2; a weak D match, TRBD1 (5 bases). The CDR3 is 13 amino acids. The germline V and J ends were trimmed by 3 bases and 7 bases, with 12 bases remaining between them.

The table lists this clonotype with many counts. The CDR3 DNA follows: TGTGCCAGCACCTCGGGACAGGGCCTCACAGATACGCAGTATTTT. It encodes CASTSGQGLTDTQYF. The chain uses TRBV11-2 and TRBJ2-3; 9 nucleotides agree with TRBD1. The germline CDR1 and CDR2 sequences are SGHAT and FQNNGV. This CDR3 spans 15 amino acids. Germline trimming cut 7 bases from V and 2 bases from J; bases unmatched to any gene: 7.

The rearrangement uses TRBV15 and TRBJ2-1, with TRBD1 matching 7 bases. After removal of 0 bases from V and 15 bases from J, the junction contained 11 bases not matched to a gene. CDR3 length: 14 residues. Germline V CDR1 and CDR2: LNHNV, YYDKDF (reference sequence). CDR3 sequence (DNA): TGTGCCACCAGCAGAGACCTCACCGGGACAGAAAGGTTCTTC. It yields the protein CATSRDLTGTERFF.

This clonotype was observed a few times. V gene TRBV2 combines with J gene TRBJ1-2; D ambiguous. CDR1 and CDR2 (germline): SNHLY, FYNNEI. CDR3 length: 15 residues. Trimming removed 7 bases from V and 1 base from J, with 16 bases in between. The CDR3 loop reads CASKGDSTNNYGYTF. DNA for the CDR3: TGTGCCAGCAAGGGAGACTCGACGAATAACTATGGCTACACCTTC. Supplemented by reference TRBV2 and TRBJ1-2, the full variable domain reads EPEVTQTPSHQVTQMGQEVILRCVPISNHLYFYWYRQILGQKVEFLVSFYNNEISEKSEIFDDQFSVERPDGSNFTLKIRSTKLEDSAMYFCASKGDSTNNYGYTFGSGTRLTVV.